Included here is one T cell receptor (beta chain) sequence, with context. Germline V gene data show CDR1 as MNHNY and CDR2 as SVGAGI (reference sequence). The ends were cut back, 2 bases at V and 8 bases at J, with 12 bases in the middle. The CDR3 runs to 14 residues. Clones were read by immunoSEQ multiplex PCR, and TCRdb kept only the in-frame ones, dropping some. Among 62,000 or so clones, over 75% were seen once, and the ten largest hold less than 2.5%. The data belong to a study of blood T cell repertoires in COVID-19. Specimen: peripheral blood. This TCR was sampled from a human donor in a cohort sampled during active COVID-19. The rearrangement joins TRBV6-6 to TRBJ1-4; D call uncertain. The DNA for the CDR3 is TGTGCCAGCAGTTACGCGGACTTGGGGGAAAAACTGTTTTTT. It codes for CASSYADLGEKLFF.